Described below is a single TCR beta chain sequence and its context. This sample stems from a study of blood T cell repertoires in COVID-19. Generated by immunoSEQ multiplex PCR, the TCRdb table keeps only in-frame clones and is missing some. The table lists about 190,000 clones, about 81% of them singletons. What was sequenced was PBMCs or T cells enriched from blood (not recorded which). The TCR comes from a woman between 25 and 40 years old who had recovered from COVID-19.

CDR3: CASSLRAWEGYTF. As DNA, the CDR3 is TGTGCCAGCAGCTTAAGGGCCTGGGAGGGCTACACCTTC. This chain connects TRBV11-1 to TRBJ1-2; D remains unclear. V was trimmed by 2 bases and J by 8 bases, leaving 12 bases between them. The CDR3 is 13 amino acids. Germline loops: CDR1 SGHAT, CDR2 FQDESV (reference sequence).